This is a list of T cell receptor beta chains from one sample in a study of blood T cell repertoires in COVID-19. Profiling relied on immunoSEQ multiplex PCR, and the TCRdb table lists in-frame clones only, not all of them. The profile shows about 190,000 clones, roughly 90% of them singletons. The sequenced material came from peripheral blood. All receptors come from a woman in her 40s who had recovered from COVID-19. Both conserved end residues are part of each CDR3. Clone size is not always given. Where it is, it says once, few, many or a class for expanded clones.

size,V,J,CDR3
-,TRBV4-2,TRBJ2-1,CASSQEGGANEQFF
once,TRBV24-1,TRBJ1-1,CATSDSPYTEAFF
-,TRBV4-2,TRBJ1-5,CASSQDPGGYRQPQHF
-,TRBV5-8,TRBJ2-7,CASRREGRPYEQYF
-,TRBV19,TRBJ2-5,CASSIGGGDQYF
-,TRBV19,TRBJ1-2,CASSNPRAGGNYGYTF
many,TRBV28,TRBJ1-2,CASSSLDRGSIDYTF
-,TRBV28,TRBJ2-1,CASETSGTFSYNEQFF
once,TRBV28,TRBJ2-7,CASSLYSYEQYF
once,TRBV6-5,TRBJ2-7,CASSYGAAGYEQYF
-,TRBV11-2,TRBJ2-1,CASSLVASGSSEQFF
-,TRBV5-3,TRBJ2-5,CARSLDSPRETQYF
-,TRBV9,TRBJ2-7,CASSYSGTGTLGQYF
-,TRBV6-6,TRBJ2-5,CASGEETQYF
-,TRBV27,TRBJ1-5,CASGLGLQNQPQHF
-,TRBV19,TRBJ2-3,CASSIGAAGTQYF
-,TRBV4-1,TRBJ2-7,CASSHMRTSGYEQYF
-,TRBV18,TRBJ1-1,CASSLGQLNTEAFF
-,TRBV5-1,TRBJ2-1,CASSPGGSSYNEQFF
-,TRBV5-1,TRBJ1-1,CASRVLQNTEAFF
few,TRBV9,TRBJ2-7,CASSVGGGPPYEQYF
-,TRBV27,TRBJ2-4,CASSLRNRAAQYF
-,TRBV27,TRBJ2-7,CASSLSIVSYEQYF
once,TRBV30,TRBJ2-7,CAWGAGTTYEQYF
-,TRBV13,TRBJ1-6,CASSSRDRENSPLHF